This is a list of T cell receptor beta chains from one sample in a study of blood T cell repertoires in COVID-19. The protocol was immunoSEQ multiplex PCR, while the TCRdb copy is restricted to in-frame clones and leaves out a portion. In the table there are 300,000 to 350,000 clones, approximately 90% of which are singletons. The sequenced sample was peripheral blood. These receptors were taken from a young man with active or convalescent COVID-19. The CDR3 runs from the conserved cysteine through the conserved F or W. D genes are given only for firm matches. Not every row has a clone size; where given, it reads once, few, many or a size class.

>NA|TRBD2|TRBJ2-7|TRBV27
TGTGCCAGCAGTTCCCCTTCGACTAGCGGGACCGGCGAGCAGTACTTC
CASSSPSTSGTGEQYF
>NA|NA|TRBJ2-7|TRBV11-2
TGTGCCAGCAGCAACCGGGGGGCTAGCTCCTACGAGCAGTACTTC
CASSNRGASSYEQYF
>NA|NA|TRBJ2-7|TRBV6-5
TGTGCCAGCAGTTACACCGACAGGTCTCTGCAGTACTTC
CASSYTDRSLQYF
>NA|TRBD2|TRBJ2-7|TRBV4-2
TGTGCCAGCAGCCAACAAATCGGACTAGCGGGAGTTTACGAGCAGTACTTC
CASSQQIGLAGVYEQYF
>NA|NA|TRBJ1-5|TRBV5-8
TGTGCCAGCAGCTTGTGGGGGGTTCAAAGGCAGCCCCAGCATTTT
CASSLWGVQRQPQHF
>NA|NA|TRBJ2-2|TRBV6-5
TGTGCCAGCAGTTACACTAGTGGCGGGGAGCTGTTTTTT
CASSYTSGGELFF
>NA|TRBD1|TRBJ1-6|TRBV5-1
TGCGCCAGCAGCACAAGCCCGCCCCGGGACAGGGGGCTCGATAATTCACCCCTCCACTTT
CASSTSPPRDRGLDNSPLHF
>NA|TRBD2|TRBJ2-3|TRBV9
TGTGCCAGCACCACCGGACTAGCGGGAGGTGATACGCAGTATTTT
CASTTGLAGGDTQYF
>NA|NA|TRBJ2-7|TRBV6-1
TGTGCCAGCAGTGAAACTGGCTACGAGCAGTACTTC
CASSETGYEQYF
>once|TRBD2|TRBJ2-1|TRBV6-2/TRBV6-3
TGTGCCAGCAGTTCTATCACAAGACTAGCGGGAGGGCCGTACAATGAGCAGTTCTTC
CASSSITRLAGGPYNEQFF
>once|NA|TRBJ1-2|TRBV10-3
TGTGCCATCAGTGAGGGAGACTATGGCTACACCTTC
CAISEGDYGYTF
>NA|NA|TRBJ2-1|TRBV21-1
TGTGCCAGCAGCAAAGCGAGGCTAGCGGGAGGGAATGAGCAGTTCTTC
CASSKARLAGGNEQFF
>NA|NA|TRBJ2-1|TRBV19
TGTGCCAGTAGTAGGCGCGGCGGAATCGAGCAGTTCTTC
CASSRRGGIEQFF
>NA|TRBD1|TRBJ2-7|TRBV2
TGTGCCAGCGCCAACCCGCATGTACAGGGGGGAAGTGGGGAGCAGTACTTC
CASANPHVQGGSGEQYF
>NA|TRBD1|TRBJ1-1|TRBV4-3
TGCGCCAGCAGCCAAGGCGGGACAGGGGGTTTGAACACTGAAGCTTTCTTT
CASSQGGTGGLNTEAFF
>NA|NA|TRBJ2-3|TRBV11-2
TGTGCCAGCAGCTTAGGGGTTAGCGCGGTTACAGATACGCAGTATTTT
CASSLGVSAVTDTQYF
>NA|NA|TRBJ1-1|TRBV2
TGTGCCAGCAACAGGGAGGGTGGCTTGGAGGCTGAAGCTTTCTTT
CASNREGGLEAEAFF
>NA|NA|TRBJ2-1|TRBV7-9
TGTGCCAGCAGCGCGAAAGAGGGCCGATTCGAGCAGTTCTTC
CASSAKEGRFEQFF
>NA|NA|TRBJ2-1|TRBV5-1
TGCGCCAGCACCCGGGGTTTTGCCGGGGGTGAGCAGTTCTTC
CASTRGFAGGEQFF
>NA|TRBD2|TRBJ2-2|TRBV7-8
TGTGCCAGCAAACCGAGCGGCGGGAGCGAAACCGGGGAGCTGTTTTTT
CASKPSGGSETGELFF
>NA|NA|TRBJ1-5|TRBV28
TGTGCCAGCAGTTACCGGGACATCAATCAGCCCCAGCATTTT
CASSYRDINQPQHF
>few|TRBD1|TRBJ2-5|TRBV7-9
TGTGCCAGCAGCTTAGCGACAGGGGAAGAGACCCAGTACTTC
CASSLATGEETQYF
>NA|NA|TRBJ1-4|TRBV27
TGTGCCAGCAGTTACGGGGGGAATGAAAAACTGTTTTTT
CASSYGGNEKLFF
>NA|TRBD2|TRBJ2-5|TRBV18
TGTGCCAGCTCACCGCGGGGGGCGGAGACCCAGTACTTC
CASSPRGAETQYF
>NA|TRBD1|TRBJ1-1|TRBV27
TGTGCCAGCAGTCCAAGACAGGGGTTTACTGAAGCTTTCTTT
CASSPRQGFTEAFF
>NA|NA|TRBJ2-3|TRBV3-1/TRBV3-2
TGTGCCAGCAGCTCCGGAGATACGCAGTATTTT
CASSSGDTQYF
>few|NA|TRBJ1-3|TRBV7-2
TGTGCCAGCAGCTTACACGGGGGTCTGGGAAACACCATATATTTT
CASSLHGGLGNTIYF
>NA|TRBD2|TRBJ2-1|TRBV18
TGTGCCAGCTCCCGTGGGAGGGATACCTACAATGAGCAGTTCTTC
CASSRGRDTYNEQFF
>many|TRBD2|TRBJ2-2|TRBV6-1
TGTGCCAGCAGTGAAGGCGGGAGTGACACCGGGGAGCTGTTTTTT
CASSEGGSDTGELFF
>once|NA|TRBJ1-1|TRBV5-1
TGCGCCAGCAGCCTCATACAGGGAATGAACACTGAAGCTTTCTTT
CASSLIQGMNTEAFF
>NA|NA|TRBJ2-2|TRBV9
TGTGCCAGCAGCGTAGAGGCGGCGAACACCGGGGAGCTGTTTTTT
CASSVEAANTGELFF
>NA|NA|TRBJ2-5|TRBV18
TGTGCCAGCTCACCACTCAACAGAAACCAAGAGACCCAGTACTTC
CASSPLNRNQETQYF
>NA|TRBD2|TRBJ2-5|TRBV11-2
TGTGCCAGCAGCTCCGCCCGGGTTAGCGGGGGTGAGACCCAGTACTTC
CASSSARVSGGETQYF
>NA|TRBD1|TRBJ1-6|TRBV7-2
TGTGCCAGCAGCTACATACAAGGACAGGGGCTCCATAATTCACCCCTCCACTTT
CASSYIQGQGLHNSPLHF
>few|NA|TRBJ1-5|TRBV23-1
TGCGCCAGCAGTGGTTCCCTAAACGGGGGCAATCAGCCCCAGCATTTT
CASSGSLNGGNQPQHF